The following is a T cell receptor beta chain sequence with its context. Its antigen is unknown. The data belong to a study of CD4+ T cells in melanoma. Repertoires were generated with immunoSEQ multiplex PCR, while TCRdb's copy carries only in-frame clones and drops some. In the table there are around 130,000 clones, about 90% of which are singletons. Trimming took 4 bases from V and 1 from J, leaving 14 bases between them. The CDR3 runs 15 residues. Germline V CDR1 and CDR2: MNHNS, SASEGT. The study's findings and limits: In melanoma, neoantigen-specific CD4+ T cells reportedly differed in differentiation state. A reported correlation linked neoantigen-specific CD4+ T cells to CD8+, macrophage and B cell function.

The chain employs TRBV6-1 and TRBJ2-7; D gene uncertain. This sequence originates from a human donor with melanoma. CDR3 coding DNA: TGTGCCAGCAGTGCCTTCCCAATGGAGTCCTACGAGCAGTACTTC. Translation gives CASSAFPMESYEQYF.